Listed below are T cell receptor beta chains from one sample, sequenced in a study of regulatory T cells in long-lasting Graves disease. MiXCR, applied by TCRdb to the multiplex PCR reads, yields one record per CDR3 protein. The sample has about 470,000 distinct CDR3 sequences, 20% to 25% seen once. The sequencing used peripheral blood mononuclear cells (PBMCs), collected when the disease was refractory, from a patient treated with antithyroid drugs. These receptors all stem from a female donor with Graves disease. The CDR3 runs from the conserved cysteine through the conserved F or W. A D gene is named only where the DNA matches it firmly. Size is omitted from some rows. Given values are once, few, many or a class for expanded clones.

clone_size d_call j_call v_call cdr3_nt cdr3_aa
many TRBD2 TRBJ2-5 TRBV9 TGTGCCAGCAGCACAAGACTAGCGGGAGGGAGGGAGACCCAGTACTTC CASSTRLAGGRETQYF
- TRBD2 TRBJ2-7 TRBV19 TGTGCCAGTAGTATAGTTGGGACTAGCGGGAGCGAGCGGTACTTC CASSIVGTSGSERYF
few - TRBJ1-2 TRBV19 TGTGCCAGTAGTACCCCCTTCGGAGAGAACTATGGCTACACCTTC CASSTPFGENYGYTF
- TRBD1 TRBJ2-7 TRBV14 TGTGCCAGCAGCCGGGGACAGTCAGCCAACTACGAGCAGTACTTC CASSRGQSANYEQYF
many - TRBJ2-7 TRBV11-3 TGTGCCAGCAGCTTAGGGCATGGGGGTAACGAGCAGTACTTC CASSLGHGGNEQYF
- - TRBJ1-6 TRBV20-1 TGCAGTGCCATAACACAGGATTCACCCCTCCACTTT CSAITQDSPLHF
many TRBD2 TRBJ2-7 TRBV2 TGTGCCAGTCGGACTAGCGGGGGGAATAACGAGCAGTACTTC CASRTSGGNNEQYF
many TRBD2 TRBJ2-7 TRBV7-9 TGTGCCAGCAGCCCGGGACTAGCGGGGGCCTCCTACGAGCAGTACTTC CASSPGLAGASYEQYF
few TRBD1 TRBJ1-2 TRBV3-1 TGTGCCAGCAGCCAACCCGGACAGGGAGGCAGAGCTAACTATGGCTACACCTTC CASSQPGQGGRANYGYTF
few - TRBJ1-6 TRBV27 TGTGCCAGCACCACATGGAATTCACCCCTCCACTTT CASTTWNSPLHF
- TRBD1 TRBJ1-1 TRBV9 TGTGCCAGCAGCGTAGAGGGAGCCGGGACAGATGAAGCTTTCTTT CASSVEGAGTDEAFF
few - TRBJ2-4 TRBV5-1 TGCGCCAGCAGCTTAATTGGGAACATTCAGTACTTC CASSLIGNIQYF
many - TRBJ2-2 TRBV2 TGTGCCAGCAGTGACGGAGGGGAGCTGTTTTTT CASSDGGELFF
many - TRBJ1-2 TRBV27 TGTGCCAGCAGTTGGGGACCCACTGCTGGCTACACCTTC CASSWGPTAGYTF
many - TRBJ2-5 TRBV29-1 TGCAGCGTTTACGGTGTGGACGGGGCGAGTGAGACCCAGTACTTC CSVYGVDGASETQYF
many TRBD1 TRBJ1-5 TRBV20-1 TGCAGTGCTAGAGATGGGCAGGGGGATCAGCCCCAGCATTTT CSARDGQGDQPQHF
many - TRBJ1-4 TRBV12-3/TRBV12-4 TGTGCCAGCAGTTTGGGAGGAGGACGTGAAAAACTGTTTTTT CASSLGGGREKLFF
many TRBD1 TRBJ2-7 TRBV27 TGTGCCAGCAGTTTAACCCGGGACAGGGGTAGGTACGAGCAGTACTTC CASSLTRDRGRYEQYF
many TRBD1 TRBJ1-1 TRBV30 TGTGCCTTCGGACAGGGATTCACTGAAGCTTTCTTT CAFGQGFTEAFF
many - TRBJ2-7 TRBV7-9 TGTGCCAGCATGGGGGGACACGGTTCCTACGAGCAGTACTTC CASMGGHGSYEQYF
- - TRBJ2-7 TRBV7-9 TGTGCCAGCAGCGCGTTACGGGAGCGGGTCCCCTACGAGCAGTACTTC CASSALRERVPYEQYF
few TRBD1 TRBJ1-1 TRBV5-1 TGCGCCAGCAGCAGCGGGACAGTTGAAGCTTTCTTT CASSSGTVEAFF
many - TRBJ2-5 TRBV11-3 TGTGCCAGCAGCCGGGAGCTCCAAGAGACCCAGTACTTC CASSRELQETQYF
many - TRBJ1-1 TRBV15 TGTGCCACCAGCGAAGACAGGTTTAACACTGAAGCTTTCTTT CATSEDRFNTEAFF
- TRBD1 TRBJ2-3 TRBV6-1 TGTGCCAGCAGTGAGTTTGGCAGGGGGCAGATAGATACGCAGTATTTT CASSEFGRGQIDTQYF
few - TRBJ2-3 TRBV5-1 TGCGCCAGCAGCTTGGCGGCGGGCACAGATACGCAGTATTTT CASSLAAGTDTQYF
many - TRBJ1-5 TRBV15 TGTGCCACCAGCAGAGTAGTACAGATTTATCAGCCCCAGCATTTT CATSRVVQIYQPQHF
many - TRBJ2-7 TRBV11-2 TGTGCCAGCAGCTTGGGCTTGATGGGCTACGAGCAGTACTTC CASSLGLMGYEQYF
many - TRBJ1-1 TRBV28 TGTGCCAGCAGGCCTCCCGCCCAATGGAACACTGAAGCTTTCTTT CASRPPAQWNTEAFF
- TRBD1 TRBJ2-5 TRBV5-1 TGCGCCAGCAGCATTCAGGGGGCAGGAGTGGAGACCCAGTACTTC CASSIQGAGVETQYF
- - TRBJ2-5 TRBV6-5 TGTGCCAGCTCACCTTCCAGGGGTTCACAAGAGACCCAGTACTTC CASSPSRGSQETQYF
few - TRBJ2-2 TRBV24-1 TGTGCCACCAGTGGGTTTTCACAGACAGCCTTTTCCACCGGGGAGCTGTTTTTT CATSGFSQTAFSTGELFF
many - TRBJ2-5 TRBV7-2 TGTGCCAGCAGCTTAGATGCAGGGGGGACGGAGACCCAGTACTTC CASSLDAGGTETQYF
- TRBD1 TRBJ1-4 TRBV4-1 TGCGCCAGCAGCCAAATACAGGGGGAAAAACTGTTTTTT CASSQIQGEKLFF
- - TRBJ2-7 TRBV6-5 TGTGCCAGCAGTTACACCTACCCGGGTCAGGGCCTAACCTACGAGCAGTACTTC CASSYTYPGQGLTYEQYF
many - TRBJ1-1 TRBV6-2/TRBV6-3 TGTGCCAGCAGTTACCCGCAGACTGAAGCTTTCTTT CASSYPQTEAFF
many - TRBJ1-6 TRBV27 TGTGCCAGCAGGTTAGGGGGGGGATCACCCCTCCACTTT CASRLGGGSPLHF
- - TRBJ2-7 TRBV13 TGTGCCAGCAGCCCCCAGGGGGGCAGTCTCCAGCAGTACTTC CASSPQGGSLQQYF
many - TRBJ2-5 TRBV27 TGTGCCAGCAGTTTAACTCCTGGGGCGGTGGAGACCCAGTACTTC CASSLTPGAVETQYF
- TRBD2 TRBJ2-7 TRBV13 TGTGCCAGCAGCCCCCGGGGGGACCTAGGACGGGCCTCCTACGAGCAGTACTTC CASSPRGDLGRASYEQYF